The T cell receptor beta chain described here comes from a study of shared clonotypes between healthy human individuals. The CDR3 contains 15 residues. Germline CDR1 is SGDLS and CDR2 is YYNGEE. V was cut by 0 bases and J by 6 bases, with 14 bases left in between. Libraries were prepared by immunoSEQ multiplex PCR; TCRdb keeps only in-frame clonotypes and omits some of them. The profile shows around 430,000 clones, 79% of them singletons. Researchers drew on about 90 million PBMCs for genomic DNA from unsorted samples. Sequencing input: PBMCs. The V gene is TRBV9, the J gene TRBJ2-3; D perhaps matches TRBD1 (5 bases). The sequence was obtained from a woman aged 40-49 years in good health. Some clones in this sample may be carry-over from other donors' samples. This chain's CDR3 is CASSVGQPSHDTQYF. The CDR3 DNA is TGTGCCAGCAGCGTAGGACAGCCGAGTCACGATACGCAGTATTTT.